This T cell receptor (beta chain) emerged from a study of cytomegalovirus exposure and HLA in healthy donors (dated by TCRdb to the late 2010s). General notes on the study: An earlier analysis of several hundred of the donors reported more than 250 Gb of sequence data and approximately 110 million unique TCR beta sequences from some 180 million T cells. About 310 gigabases of sequencing data and approximately 85 million unique TCR sequences were included in an early release covering 500 to 750 HLA-typed donors. The genetic ancestry cluster associated with self-reported Caucasian donors included approximately 85% of the 398 genotyped donors. The aim of the study was to test whether cataloging public T cell receptors could identify signatures of past pathogen exposure. The study used immunosequencing to profile the T cell repertoires of more than 650 subjects and linked those repertoires to cytomegalovirus serostatus. Along with the approximately 700-subject first cohort, a separate validation cohort of over a hundred different subjects was used. High-throughput TCR immunosequencing, statistical association of individual TCRs with disease status, and machine learning were combined to predict cytomegalovirus infection status. In a later analysis, previously published TCR beta repertoires from several hundred donors were re-analyzed and high-resolution HLA genotyping was added so that TCR occurrence patterns could be studied. In the later analysis, no new phenotypic data were used to find candidate immune exposures; instead, reliance was placed on TCR beta sequences and their occurrence across donors. An earlier analysis of a few hundred of the donors applied high-throughput TCR beta sequencing to assess whether each TCR beta V gene segment acted as functional or pseudogenic. Donor age, sex, ethnicity and CMV serostatus were compiled alongside the repertoire data. A later genetic analysis used genome-wide SNP genotypes for about 65% of the 666 donors, treating that subset as a discovery cohort. All discovery cohort repertoires had been generated using a single sequencing platform. HLA typing included class I and class II loci at four-digit resolution. The number of typed donors differed by locus: 629-630 for A, B, C, DRB1 and DQB1; 500 to 550 for DQA1; 600 to 610 for DPA1; and 450 to 480 for DPB1. Roughly 5 DR-DQ haplotypes were handled as single units for association and clustering, since linkage in the cohort was strong. On average, approximately 250,000 unique TCR beta nucleotide sequences were sequenced per donor among fewer than 500 genotyped donors of the cohort, with roughly 20% of those sequences being non-productive. Results the study describes overall, beyond this receptor: When HLA alleles, especially DR and DQ, strongly co-occurred, attributing TCR associations to individual alleles was difficult. Correlated functional status among segregating V segments might reflect linkage disequilibrium, but an unknown experimental factor could not be ruled out. The only immune exposure information available for the cohort was CMV serostatus. In a later analysis, HLA-associated TCR beta chains were found to be more clonally expanded and to have lower generation probabilities than equally common non-associated chains. The study gave a list of some 150 TCR beta chains associated with cytomegalovirus. In a later analysis, the rate of TCR association differed among HLA loci, with DRB1 alleles having the most associated TCRs and HLA-C alleles having the fewest. Most CMV-associated TCR beta chains appeared to be HLA-restricted in a later analysis, and the HLA associations seemed to be driven largely by CMV exposure. Compared with the approximately 670-donor mean, donors in an Asian-associated ancestry cluster had fewer N-insertions in productive TCRs, according to a later genetic analysis. In a later genetic analysis, a missense DCLRE1C variant was associated with V-gene and J-gene trimming of TCR beta chains, and the association was replicated in an independent cohort. In a later analysis, 16,951 TCR beta sequences were associated with specific HLA alleles at a false discovery rate of 0.05. In an earlier analysis of around 600 of the donors, most TCR beta V segments were observed in productive rearrangements about 87% or about 30% of the time, broadly matching IMGT annotations. A later analysis reported that several top co-occurrence clusters appeared linked to parvovirus B19, influenza, CMV and Epstein-Barr virus. Sequencing depth was assumed to be roughly uniform across donors in the presence/absence analyses, though that assumption may not hold. In vitro tests confirmed that a few of the cytomegalovirus-associated TCR beta chains recognize cytomegalovirus antigens. The classifier was reported to diagnose cytomegalovirus status with high specificity and sensitivity in both the original cohort and the validation cohort. Because counts were too low, some 16 rarely observed V segments, including chromosome 9 orphons, were excluded from the earlier analysis of around 640 of the donors. Some IMGT-functional V segments, including TRBV6-2 and TRBV6-3, could not be distinguished by the 87-base-pair reads and were therefore excluded. A cluster of highly shared sequence variants was judged likely to represent a technical artifact of the sequencing pipeline. A further reported finding was that TCR beta sequences accurately predicted the HLA-A and HLA-B alleles for most subjects in the first cohort. Because HLA typing was unavailable for some donors at each locus, only the typed subset was used in association tests. This cohort had only TCR beta chains sequenced, and the lack of alpha or paired-chain data limited which features could be detected. The authors suggested that the approach could potentially be extended to other disease states and immunological phenotypes. Most TCR sequences were observed very rarely across donors, whereas some public TCRs were present in many individuals.

Of note for this clone: Its target antigen remains unknown. Per-base qualities were not stored, and no clone one base away is much larger.

The cohort consisted of 666 healthy bone marrow donors. Cohort members were all nominally healthy when sampled, although unrecorded immune exposures were likely present. The donor was CMV seronegative and belonged to the group of under 400 seronegative cohort members. Every donor gave a peripheral blood sample, and the peripheral blood mononuclear cells from that sample were used for TCR beta sequencing. The Qiagen DNeasy Blood Extraction Kit was used to extract genomic DNA from the blood cell samples. The CDR3 numbers 13 residues from cysteine through phenylalanine. Only the CDR3 DNA stays, 39 bases, in frame from base 1. Per the germline V gene, MDHEN is the CDR1 and SYDVKM is the CDR2. Deletion took 5 bases off V and 1 base off J, with a span of 8 bases between the germline ends. Library preparation employed the immunoSEQ multiplex PCR assay. A mixture of 60 forward primers for TCR Vbeta segments and 13 reverse primers for TCR Jbeta segments was used in the multiplex PCR. Amplification of the CDR3 region of rearranged TCR beta genes was performed with a multiplex PCR assay on genomic DNA. The Illumina HiSeq System was used to sequence the amplified TCR beta libraries as 87-base-pair reads. The study's own analysis went as follows. A later analysis tallied 70 million to 100 million unique TCR beta chains across the approximately 670 repertoires, and around 10 million of those chains were shared by two or more donors. To remove PCR and sequencing errors, raw reads were error-corrected and collapsed into unique sequences using a nearest-neighbor algorithm that merged closely related sequences. V, D and J gene segments were assigned by aligning CDR3 sequences to IMGT reference sequences. For a sequence to be retained, a match of at least six nucleotides to both a V gene segment and a J gene segment was required. A rearrangement was called productive if the CDR3 had no stop codons and remained in frame with V and J, and every other rearrangement was called non-productive. Following IMGT convention, CDR3 was defined as the stretch from the second conserved V-encoded cysteine to the conserved J-encoded phenylalanine. The earlier analysis of about 560 of the donors excluded any sequence lacking an unambiguous match to a single V gene segment. In an earlier analysis of 500 to 750 of the donors, V segments were called functional above 56.7% productive rearrangements and were called segregating when the between-donor standard deviation exceeded 5%. To diagnose cytomegalovirus status from the catalog of TCR beta chain sequences, a statistical classification framework was built. In a later analysis, V and J genes were assigned by comparing TCR nucleotide sequences against IMGT/GENE-DB human TR gene sequences. Using the TCRdist pipeline, a later analysis assigned CDR3 sequences along with most-parsimonious VDJ recombination scenarios. In a later analysis, each TCR beta chain was defined by its CDR3 amino acid sequence together with its V-gene family, and reads without a unique V-gene family were excluded. A later analysis removed several hundred highly shared, low-generation-probability nucleotide sequences to deal with suspected cross-contamination and a sequencing artifact. In a later analysis, a clonal expansion index for each public chain was calculated from normalized within-repertoire ranks of inferred template counts. Generation probabilities in a later analysis came from a VDJ recombination model fitted to out-of-frame rearrangements, and those results were checked against IGoR. A later analysis scored TCR-TCR, TCR-HLA and TCR-CMV co-occurrence with hypergeometric tests, applying a repertoire-size bias correction to TCR pairs. To estimate false discovery rates, a later analysis permuted the HLA or CMV assignments 20 times. In a later analysis, co-occurring TCRs were grouped using DBSCAN, with TCRdist sequence similarity added in when clustering inside HLA-allele-positive subsets. For co-occurrence clustering, repertoires with fewer than 30,000 or more than 120,000 public chains were excluded, along with about five repertoires with anomalous nucleotide sharing. TCRdb carries this immuneACCESS record with in-frame sequences only. Its versions omit some clonotypes, under half of them owing to an unresolved V gene in the studies checked, with the rest unexplained. The D gene and trimming were derived from the DNA, and the V and J assignments and clone size from that table. The sample data list 150,000 to 200,000 clones, and about four fifths of these were observed just once. Together, the top ten hold 1.5% to 2% of the sample.

The rearrangement joined TRBV28 to TRBJ1-1; the D gene is perhaps TRBD1, on 5 matching bases. Sequences were obtained from PBMCs. This clonotype was obtained from a man aged 45 to 65 in good health and CMV-seronegative. CDR3 loop: CASSLTENTEAFF. In nucleotides, the sequence is TGTGCCAGCAGTCTGACAGAGAACACTGAAGCTTTCTTT.